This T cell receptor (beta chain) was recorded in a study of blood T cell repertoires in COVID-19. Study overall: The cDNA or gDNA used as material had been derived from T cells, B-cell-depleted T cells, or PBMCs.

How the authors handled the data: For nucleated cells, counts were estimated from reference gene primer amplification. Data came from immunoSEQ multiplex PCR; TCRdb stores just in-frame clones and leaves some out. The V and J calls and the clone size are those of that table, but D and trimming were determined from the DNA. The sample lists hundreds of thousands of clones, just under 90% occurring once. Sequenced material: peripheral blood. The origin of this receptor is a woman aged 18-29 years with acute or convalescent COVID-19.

Here the CDR3 reads CASSLDHSNTGELFF. The DNA for the CDR3 is TGTGCCAGCAGCTTAGATCACAGCAACACCGGGGAGCTGTTTTTT. The rearrangement uses TRBV13 and TRBJ2-2; D not resolved. The ends were cut back, 1 base at V and 2 bases at J, with 8 bases in the middle. The CDR3 is 15 residues long. Per the germline V gene, CDR1 is PRHDT and CDR2 is FYEKMQ (reference sequence). Filled out from reference TRBV13 and TRBJ2-2, the complete variable domain reads AAGVIQSPRHLIKEKRETATLKCYPIPRHDTVYWYQQGPGQDPQFLISFYEKMQSDKGSIPDRFSAQQFSDYHSELNMSSLELGDSALYFCASSLDHSNTGELFFGEGSRLTVL.